This T cell receptor (beta chain) was sequenced in a study of human T cells and chemical hapten exposure. Study-level points and caveats: Significantly more large CDR3 similarity clusters were formed by expanded TCRs than by controls. The number of TCRs over 1 in 1000 frequency stayed unchanged after DPC. Donor immune responses may differ from healthy people's, since all donors had alopecia.

The study's library attached unique molecular identifiers to single cDNA molecules. TCRdb recomputed calls from the RACE reads with MiXCR, one row per CDR3 protein. This table has approximately 57,000 distinct CDR3 sequences, 9.3% appearing once. Noted time point: patch test 1, 2 weeks after DPC sensitization. Treatment here: therapeutic diphenylcyclopropenone sensitization with weekly scalp DPC. This clonotype was seen repeatedly, ten times or more. Its antigen is as yet unknown. The CDR3 totals 17 residues. Germline V gene data show CDR1 as LGHNA and CDR2 as YSLEER. Deletions cut 0 bases from V and 10 bases from J, with 19 bases between.

The sequences come from whole blood, collected in connection with sensitization to the hapten diphenylcyclopropenone (DPC). This clonotype originated in a woman aged 40 to 50 with alopecia areata. Some clones in this sample may be carry-over from other donors' samples. The rearrangement uses TRBV4-3 and TRBJ1-6; tentatively, D is TRBD1 (6 bases). The CDR3, as DNA: TGCGCCAGCAGCCAAGATCAGGGGCAGGAGTCGGCATCACCCCTCCACTTT. It specifies CASSQDQGQESASPLHF.